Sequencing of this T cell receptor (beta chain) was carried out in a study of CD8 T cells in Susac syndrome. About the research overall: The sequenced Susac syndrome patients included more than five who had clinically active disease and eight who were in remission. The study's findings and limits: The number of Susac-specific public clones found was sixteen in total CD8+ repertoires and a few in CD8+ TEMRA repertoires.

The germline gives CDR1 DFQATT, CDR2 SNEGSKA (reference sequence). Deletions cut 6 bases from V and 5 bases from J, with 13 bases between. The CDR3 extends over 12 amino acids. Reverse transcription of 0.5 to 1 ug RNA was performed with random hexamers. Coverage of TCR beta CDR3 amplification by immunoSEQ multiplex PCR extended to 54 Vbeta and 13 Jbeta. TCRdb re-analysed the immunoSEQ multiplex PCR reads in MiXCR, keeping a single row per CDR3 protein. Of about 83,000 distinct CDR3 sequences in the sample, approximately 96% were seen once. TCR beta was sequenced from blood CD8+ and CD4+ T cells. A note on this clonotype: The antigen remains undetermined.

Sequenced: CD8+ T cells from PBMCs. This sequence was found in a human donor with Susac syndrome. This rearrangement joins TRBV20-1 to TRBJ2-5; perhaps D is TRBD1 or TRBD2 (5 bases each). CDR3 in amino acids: CSAGVGVETQYF. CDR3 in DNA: TGCAGTGCAGGAGTGGGGGTGGAGACCCAGTACTTC.